Listed below are T cell receptor beta chains from one sample, sequenced in a study of somatic reversion in DOCK8 deficiency. In TCRdb, the multiplex PCR reads were re-called with MiXCR into one record per CDR3 protein. The sample lists 4,000 to 4,500 distinct CDR3 sequences, around 23% occurring once. Source material: peripheral blood. The receptors were sampled from a human donor in good health. Both conserved end residues are part of each CDR3. A D gene is named only where the DNA matches it firmly. The size of a clone is reported for some rows only, either as once, few or many, or as a class for expanded clones.

J | D | size | V | CDR3 | DNA
TRBJ2-7 | TRBD2 | NA | TRBV2 | CASSPDVGGGADEQYF | TGTGCCAGCAGTCCCGACGTCGGCGGGGGGGCCGACGAGCAGTACTTC
TRBJ1-1 | TRBD1 | medium-sized | TRBV10-3 | CAISSGTGGSLGEAFF | TGTGCCATCAGCTCGGGGACAGGGGGCTCCCTTGGTGAAGCTTTCTTT
TRBJ1-2 | NA | few | TRBV6-1 | CASIRTETNYGYTF | TGTGCCAGCATTCGGACAGAAACTAACTATGGCTACACCTTC
TRBJ1-1 | NA | medium-sized | TRBV6-2/TRBV6-3 | CASRGRNTEAFF | TGTGCCAGCAGAGGCCGGAACACTGAAGCTTTCTTT
TRBJ1-5 | NA | medium-sized | TRBV12-3/TRBV12-4 | CASSSTVLNQPQHF | TGTGCCAGCAGTTCGACAGTACTCAATCAGCCCCAGCATTTT
TRBJ1-2 | TRBD1 | medium-sized | TRBV12-3/TRBV12-4 | CASSFGVFKGPGQGLANYGYTF | TGTGCCAGCAGTTTTGGGGTTTTCAAGGGACCGGGACAGGGGTTGGCTAACTATGGCTACACCTTC
TRBJ2-7 | NA | few | TRBV30 | CAWSVTSSFSYEQYF | TGTGCCTGGAGCGTAACTAGCTCCTTCTCCTACGAGCAGTACTTC
TRBJ2-7 | NA | medium-sized | TRBV10-3 | CAISESLGGVSEQYF | TGTGCCATCAGTGAGTCGTTGGGTGGAGTGTCCGAGCAGTACTTC
TRBJ1-2 | NA | NA | TRBV28 | CASSLRVDYGYTF | TGTGCCAGCAGTTTGCGTGTGGACTATGGCTACACCTTC
TRBJ1-5 | NA | NA | TRBV6-5 | CASSPLFENQPQHF | TGTGCCAGCAGTCCCCTATTTGAGAATCAGCCCCAGCATTTT
TRBJ1-1 | TRBD1 | medium-sized | TRBV5-1 | CASSLGTGGGGYTEAFF | TGCGCCAGCAGTCTTGGAACAGGGGGCGGAGGCTACACTGAAGCTTTCTTT
TRBJ1-4 | NA | few | TRBV4-1 | CASSPTGGEKLFF | TGCGCCAGCAGCCCCACTGGGGGGGAAAAACTGTTTTTT
TRBJ2-7 | NA | NA | TRBV10-2 | CASSWFQGQSYEQYF | TGCGCCAGCAGTTGGTTTCAGGGGCAATCCTACGAGCAGTACTTC
TRBJ2-7 | TRBD1 | medium-sized | TRBV30 | CAWSFGTGNYEQYF | TGTGCCTGGAGTTTTGGGACAGGGAACTACGAGCAGTACTTC
TRBJ1-2 | NA | few | TRBV20-1 | CSARDRALRTPTHYGYTF | TGCAGTGCTAGAGATCGGGCCCTACGAACTCCTACCCACTATGGCTACACCTTC
TRBJ1-1 | NA | medium-sized | TRBV5-4 | CASSLGGGNTEAFF | TGTGCCAGCAGCTTGGGCGGGGGGAACACTGAAGCTTTCTTT
TRBJ1-1 | NA | NA | TRBV4-1 | CASSQVGGFTEAFF | TGCGCCAGCAGCCAAGTCGGGGGATTCACCGAAGCTTTCTTT
TRBJ1-2 | TRBD1 | NA | TRBV12-3/TRBV12-4 | CASTSTFGYGTGGDEGNYGYTF | TGTGCCAGCACCAGTACTTTCGGGTATGGGACAGGGGGCGATGAGGGGAACTATGGCTACACCTTC
TRBJ2-6 | NA | once | TRBV9 | CASSVAGTGANVLTF | TGTGCCAGCAGCGTAGCGGGGACTGGGGCCAACGTCCTGACTTTC
TRBJ1-3 | NA | NA | TRBV4-1 | CASSQEGRPGPGNTIYF | TGCGCCAGCAGCCAAGAAGGCAGGCCGGGGCCTGGAAACACCATATATTTT
TRBJ2-7 | TRBD2 | NA | TRBV20-1 | CSARVGTSGTYEQYF | TGCAGTGCTAGAGTCGGGACTAGCGGCACCTACGAGCAGTACTTC
TRBJ2-2 | NA | NA | TRBV4-1 | CASRQGNTGELFF | TGCGCCAGCAGACAGGGGAACACCGGGGAGCTGTTTTTT
TRBJ2-7 | TRBD1 | NA | TRBV20-1 | CSATTGGKQYF | TGCAGTGCTACCACAGGGGGCAAGCAGTACTTC
TRBJ1-5 | TRBD1 | medium-sized | TRBV30 | CACTWQGASQPQHF | TGTGCCTGCACATGGCAGGGGGCAAGTCAGCCCCAGCATTTT
TRBJ2-6 | NA | NA | TRBV2 | CARRPTAGANVLTF | TGTGCCAGGAGACCAACAGCTGGGGCCAACGTCCTGACTTTC
TRBJ1-2 | TRBD1 | NA | TRBV13 | CASSLWAGGALYGYTF | TGTGCCAGCAGCTTATGGGCAGGGGGCGCCCTCTATGGCTACACCTTC
TRBJ2-7 | NA | NA | TRBV6-1 | CASSDLGNGEQYF | TGTGCCAGCAGTGATTTGGGGAATGGCGAGCAGTACTTC
TRBJ1-2 | NA | few | TRBV7-9 | CASSSGQNYGYTF | TGTGCCAGCAGCTCCGGACAGAACTATGGCTACACCTTC
TRBJ2-2 | NA | few | TRBV6-6 | CASTTSMGLSGELFF | TGTGCCAGCACTACATCGATGGGATTGTCCGGGGAGCTGTTTTTT
TRBJ2-6 | NA | NA | TRBV28 | CASSFGGGDSSSGANVLTF | TGTGCCAGCAGTTTTGGTGGAGGGGACTCCTCCTCTGGGGCCAACGTCCTGACTTTC
TRBJ1-5 | TRBD1 | large | TRBV5-6 | CASSSSRTGSRNQPQHF | TGTGCCAGCAGCTCGAGTAGGACAGGCTCTCGCAATCAGCCCCAGCATTTT
TRBJ1-1 | NA | few | TRBV4-1 | CASSQDIDSSRSFF | TGCGCCAGCAGCCAAGATATTGACAGCTCTAGGTCTTTCTTT
TRBJ1-2 | NA | NA | TRBV7-2 | CASSLVPAPHRNGYTF | TGTGCCAGCAGCTTAGTGCCAGCGCCACACCGAAATGGCTACACCTTC
TRBJ1-1 | NA | NA | TRBV20-1 | CSARGGLETEAFF | TGCAGTGCTAGAGGTGGGTTGGAGACTGAAGCTTTCTTT
TRBJ1-1 | NA | medium-sized | TRBV3-1 | CASSQGQVGTEAFF | TGTGCCAGCAGCCAAGGACAGGTCGGCACTGAAGCTTTCTTT
TRBJ1-2 | TRBD1 | NA | TRBV19 | CASSRGQGPSGYTF | TGTGCCAGTAGTAGGGGACAGGGTCCGTCTGGCTACACCTTC
TRBJ2-5 | NA | NA | TRBV4-1 | CASSQGFSQETQYF | TGCGCCAGCAGCCAAGGGTTCAGCCAAGAGACCCAGTACTTC
TRBJ1-2 | TRBD1 | NA | TRBV5-1 | CASSLALWTGSSGYTF | TGCGCCAGCAGCTTGGCCTTATGGACAGGGTCAAGTGGCTACACCTTC
TRBJ1-3 | NA | large | TRBV5-6 | CASSPGHSGNTIYF | TGTGCCAGCAGCCCTGGTCACTCTGGAAACACCATATATTTT
TRBJ1-1 | NA | medium-sized | TRBV30 | CAWSVHEGTEAFF | TGTGCCTGGAGTGTACACGAGGGCACTGAAGCTTTCTTT
TRBJ1-5 | TRBD1 | NA | TRBV20-1 | CSAREWTGDQPQHF | TGCAGTGCTAGAGAATGGACAGGGGATCAGCCCCAGCATTTT
TRBJ1-2 | NA | medium-sized | TRBV30 | CACFRPGVGYTF | TGTGCCTGCTTCCGACCCGGGGTCGGCTACACCTTC
TRBJ1-5 | NA | few | TRBV9 | CASSVGGNSNQPQHF | TGTGCCAGCAGCGTAGGGGGGAATAGCAATCAGCCCCAGCATTTT
TRBJ1-5 | NA | medium-sized | TRBV12-3/TRBV12-4 | CASSYIGDQPQHF | TGTGCCAGCAGTTATATAGGAGATCAGCCCCAGCATTTT
TRBJ2-7 | NA | NA | TRBV6-1 | CASSEGPDTIYEQYF | TGTGCCAGCAGTGAAGGGCCGGACACGATCTACGAGCAGTACTTC
TRBJ1-3 | NA | few | TRBV3-1 | CASSSQGGNTIYF | TGTGCCAGCAGTAGTCAGGGAGGAAACACCATATATTTT
TRBJ1-1 | NA | medium-sized | TRBV7-9 | CASQDGKGNTEAFF | TGTGCCAGCCAAGACGGGAAGGGAAACACTGAAGCTTTCTTT
TRBJ1-3 | NA | medium-sized | TRBV20-1 | CSARAGARPGNTIYF | TGCAGTGCTAGAGCCGGGGCCCGGCCTGGAAACACCATATATTTT
TRBJ1-4 | NA | medium-sized | TRBV3-1 | CASSQGSANEKLFF | TGTGCCAGCAGCCAAGGATCCGCTAATGAAAAACTGTTTTTT
TRBJ1-3 | NA | medium-sized | TRBV19 | CASSRTDSGNTIYF | TGTGCCAGTAGTCGGACAGACTCTGGAAACACCATATATTTT
TRBJ1-5 | NA | NA | TRBV6-6 | CASSPGEPQHF | TGTGCCAGCAGTCCCGGCGAGCCCCAGCATTTT
TRBJ2-1 | TRBD2 | NA | TRBV4-2 | CASSLAGSSYNEQFF | TGTGCCAGCAGTCTAGCGGGGAGCTCCTACAATGAGCAGTTCTTC